The rows below give T cell receptor beta chains drawn from one sample of a study of T-cell reconstitution after alpha-beta-depleted transplantation in children. TCRdb reprocessed the PCR reads via MiXCR and lists one record per CDR3 protein. The repertoire holds fewer than 700,000 distinct CDR3 sequences, with around 13% as singletons. The sequencing used PBMCs, mostly from graft donor cells, collected 360 days after TCRalphabeta/CD19-depleted stem cell transplant. These receptors were obtained from a male patient younger than 18 who had a stem cell transplant for acute myeloid leukemia, so the T cells may come from the graft donor. CDR3s include the opening cysteine and the closing phenylalanine or tryptophan.

TRBJ2-1 TRBV27 CASSLQGSGSAFF
TRBJ2-1 TRBV7-2 CASSLDGVVKEQFF
TRBJ2-3 TRBV28 CASSLPGPFTDTQYF
TRBJ2-4 TRBV9 CASSVEPESLRGNIQYF
TRBJ2-6 TRBV6-5 CASSRFSGANVLTF
TRBJ2-7 TRBV7-8 CASPPPTGGPYEQYF
TRBJ2-1 TRBV6-1 CASSDRSVSGRANEQFF
TRBJ2-5 TRBV24-1 CATSDYGRQGGSETQYF
TRBJ1-2 TRBV12-3/TRBV12-4 CASSPTGYYGYTF
TRBJ1-1 TRBV25-1 CASSDESGKGLMNTEAFF
TRBJ2-7 TRBV11-1 CASSLAYRGSEQYF
TRBJ1-3 TRBV7-9 CASSFGTVLSGNTIYF
TRBJ1-1 TRBV7-8 CASSKTTGTRNTEAFF
TRBJ2-5 TRBV15 CATSRYRRQGGETQYF
TRBJ2-2 TRBV7-6 CASSLNALSNTGELFF
TRBJ2-2 TRBV7-3 CASSSLGLAGGGELFF
TRBJ2-2 TRBV20-1 CSASAPGQGAPGELFF
TRBJ2-3 TRBV10-3 CAISGEGARAGDTQYF
TRBJ2-3 TRBV5-6 CASSYRLAGGDTQYF
TRBJ1-1 TRBV10-3 CAISESGPMNTEAFF
TRBJ2-7 TRBV7-9 CASSKDSRKYF
TRBJ2-1 TRBV12-3/TRBV12-4 CASSGAAGKNEQFF
TRBJ2-2 TRBV10-3 CAINRAKEGELFF
TRBJ2-5 TRBV9 CASSVGGTSQETQYF
TRBJ2-1 TRBV15 CATSDLLSFGSNEQFF
TRBJ2-1 TRBV19 CASSTITRQSSYNEQFF
TRBJ2-3 TRBV27 CASSPYFSGTSGFTDTQYF
TRBJ2-1 TRBV5-1 CASSGRPRSLNEQFF
TRBJ2-2 TRBV24-1 CATSDLITGTGVTGELFF
TRBJ2-7 TRBV7-9 CASSGAGTEVSYEQYF
TRBJ2-1 TRBV6-2/TRBV6-3 CASSYSVGLVIYNEQFF
TRBJ2-5 TRBV6-2/TRBV6-3 CASSYEGQGTWQETQYF
TRBJ2-7 TRBV20-1 CSARRHGLGTSSYEQYF
TRBJ2-7 TRBV5-1 CASRGQDISYEQYF
TRBJ2-7 TRBV6-6 CASGVLIGLDF
TRBJ2-2 TRBV4-2 CASSQRELAVTGELFF
TRBJ1-4 TRBV6-1 CASTDSPTNEKLFF
TRBJ2-1 TRBV7-9 CASSFPPQGSHEQFF
TRBJ1-1 TRBV29-1 CSVEEIVAFF
TRBJ2-7 TRBV20-1 CSARMTAAYEQYF
TRBJ2-7 TRBV12-3/TRBV12-4 CASSLAERTGGVYEQYF
TRBJ2-7 TRBV30 CAWGRQGSYEQYF
TRBJ2-2 TRBV20-1 CSARGEGRRFF
TRBJ2-2 TRBV7-9 CASRRPTAVTGELFF